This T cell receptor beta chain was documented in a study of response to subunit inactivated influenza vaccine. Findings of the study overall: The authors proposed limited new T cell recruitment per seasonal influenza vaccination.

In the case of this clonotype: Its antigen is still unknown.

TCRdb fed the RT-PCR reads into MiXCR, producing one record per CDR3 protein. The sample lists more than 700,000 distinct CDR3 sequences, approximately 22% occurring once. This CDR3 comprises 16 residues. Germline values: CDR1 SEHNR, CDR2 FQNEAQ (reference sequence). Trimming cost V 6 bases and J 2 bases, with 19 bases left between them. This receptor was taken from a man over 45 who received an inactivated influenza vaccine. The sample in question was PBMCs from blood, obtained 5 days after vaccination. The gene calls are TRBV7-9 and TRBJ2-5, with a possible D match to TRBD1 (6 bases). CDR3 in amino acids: CASSQDMPGQQETQYF. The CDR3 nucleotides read TGTGCCAGCAGTCAAGATATGCCGGGACAACAAGAGACCCAGTACTTC. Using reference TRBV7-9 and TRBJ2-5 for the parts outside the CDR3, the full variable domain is DTGVSQNPRHKITKRGQNVTFRCDPISEHNRLYWYRQTLGQGPEFLTYFQNEAQLEKSRLLSDRFSAERPKGSFSTLEIQRTEQGDSAMYLCASSQDMPGQQETQYFGPGTRLLVL.